These 32 T cell receptor beta chains were sequenced from one sample in a study of cytomegalovirus exposure and HLA in healthy donors. The PCR ran on 60 Vbeta and 13 Jbeta primers. TCRdb's table, derived via immunoSEQ multiplex PCR, lists solely in-frame clones and lacks some. Of about 130,000 clones in the sample, 75% to 90% were seen once. The sequenced sample was PBMCs. The receptors were gathered from a woman aged 40 to 49 in good health and CMV-seronegative.

The chain links TRBV13 to TRBJ2-7; 8 bases line up with TRBD2. V lost 5 bases, J lost 7 bases, and 13 bases stayed unmatched. From germline, CDR1 is PRHDT and CDR2 FYEKMQ (reference sequence). The CDR3 contains 15 residues. The DNA of the CDR3 is TGTGCCAGCAGCCCCGGGAGGGGCCCCGGGGGGGAGCAGTACTTC. Protein product: CASSPGRGPGGEQYF. The full variable domain, completed using reference TRBV13 and TRBJ2-7, is AAGVIQSPRHLIKEKRETATLKCYPIPRHDTVYWYQQGPGQDPQFLISFYEKMQSDKGSIPDRFSAQQFSDYHSELNMSSLELGDSALYFCASSPGRGPGGEQYFGPGTRLTVT.

V is TRBV10-3 and J is TRBJ2-2, with D hard to call. The CDR3 covers 13 residues. Trimming took off 0 bases at V and 9 bases at J, with 8 bases between the two ends. Germline lookup yields CDR1 ENHRY and CDR2 SYGVKD. CDR3 protein: CAISESIWRELFF. The DNA of the CDR3 is TGTGCCATCAGTGAGTCGATTTGGCGGGAGCTGTTTTTT.

The chain couples TRBV6-6 to TRBJ1-5; D possibly corresponds to TRBD1 (6 bases). This CDR3 contains 16 residues. Germline CDR1 reads MNHNY; CDR2 reads SVGAGI (reference sequence). Deletions cut 0 bases from V and 10 bases from J, with 19 bases between. CDR3: CASSYSAGEGSKPQHF. CDR3 sequence (DNA): TGTGCCAGCAGTTACTCGGCAGGGGAAGGGTCAAAACCCCAGCATTTT.

This chain connects TRBV4-1 to TRBJ2-5; D might be TRBD2 (6 bases). V was trimmed by 3 bases and J by 5 bases, leaving 13 bases between them. Germline CDR1 is MGHRA and CDR2 is YSYEKL. The CDR3 has 14 amino acids. CDR3 region: CASSHGGAGETQYF. The DNA of the CDR3 is TGCGCCAGCAGCCACGGGGGTGCGGGCGAGACCCAGTACTTC.

The chain couples TRBV2 to TRBJ2-1; 7 bases are a match to TRBD1. The germline CDR1 and CDR2 sequences are SNHLY and FYNNEI. This CDR3 is built from 13 residues. V was pared by 1 base and J by 7 bases, with 1 base of the junction left unmatched. The CDR3 loop reads CASSEETGNEQFF. The CDR3, as DNA: TGTGCCAGCAGTGAAGAGACAGGGAATGAGCAGTTCTTC.

The chain carries TRBV6-5 and TRBJ1-6; D perhaps matches TRBD1 (5 bases). The CDR3 consists of 15 residues. In germline, CDR1 is MNHEY, CDR2 SVGAGI. Trimming removed 3 bases at V and 1 base at J, with 7 bases between. The CDR3 sequence: CASSYGASYNSPLHF. The CDR3 bases are TGTGCCAGCAGTTATGGGGCGTCCTATAATTCACCCCTCCACTTT.

Only a few counts were recorded for this clone. Other DNA sequences in this sample translate to the same CDR3. This chain uses TRBV27 with TRBJ1-5; a weak D match, TRBD1 (6 bases). V lost 5 bases and J 0 bases, leaving 8 bases between the germline ends. CDR3 length equals 14 residues. Germline loops: CDR1 MNHEY, CDR2 SMNVEV (reference sequence). The CDR3 DNA follows: TGTGCCAGCAGTCACAGGGATAGCAATCAGCCCCAGCATTTT. Amino acids: CASSHRDSNQPQHF.

The J gene is TRBJ1-4, the V gene TRBV6-5; TRBD1 matches at 9 bases. CDR3 length equals 15 residues. The germline gives CDR1 MNHEY, CDR2 SVGAGI. The J segment lost 8 bases and the V segment lost 5 bases, leaving 9 bases of the junction unmatched. The CDR3, as DNA: TGTGCCAGCAGTGCGACCGGGACAGGGAGGGAAAAACTGTTTTTT. It codes for CASSATGTGREKLFF.

This clone was observed once. The genes are TRBV19 and TRBJ1-5, with D possibly being TRBD1 (5 bases). The CDR3 sequence is 16 residues long. Per the germline V gene, CDR1 is LNHDA and CDR2 is SQIVND (reference sequence). The V and J ends lost 3 bases and 7 bases respectively, with 19 bases between them. DNA of the CDR3: TGTGCCAGTAGTATCGCTGGCAGGGTTGGAAACCAGCCCCAGCATTTT. This sequence encodes CASSIAGRVGNQPQHF. Combining the CDR3 with reference TRBV19 and TRBJ1-5 gives the whole variable domain DGGITQSPKYLFRKEGQNVTLSCEQNLNHDAMYWYRQDPGQGLRLIYYSQIVNDFQKGDIAEGYSVSREKKESFPLTVTSAQKNPTAFYLCASSIAGRVGNQPQHFGDGTRLSIL.

On this clone itself: Its ends do not fully match the called genes, so a read error is possible. The V and J genes are TRBV7-7 and TRBJ2-3, with TRBD1 as a possible D gene (6 bases). The CDR3 consists of 13 residues. CDR1 and CDR2 (germline): SSHAT, FNYEAQ (reference sequence). CDR3 nucleotide sequence: TGTGCTAGCAGCTTAGCAGGGGTCGATACGCAGTATTTT. It yields the protein CASSLAGVDTQYF. Looking up the rest from reference TRBV7-7 and TRBJ2-3 gives the full variable domain: GAGVSQSPRYKVTKRGQDVTLRCDPISSHATLYWYQQALGQGPEFLTYFNYEAQPDKSGLPSDRFSAERPEGSISTLTIQRTEQRDSAMYRCASSLAGVDTQYFGPGTRLTVL.

This chain uses TRBV2 with TRBJ2-2; D remains unclear. V lost 5 bases and J lost 3, with 13 bases in between. CDR3 length equals 15 residues. CDR1 SNHLY and CDR2 FYNNEI come from the germline V gene. The DNA of the CDR3 is TGTGCCAGCAGTCGTCAGTCGACACACACCGGGGAGCTGTTTTTT. It translates to CASSRQSTHTGELFF.

The V gene is TRBV9, the J gene TRBJ1-5; D is possibly TRBD1 (5 bases). The germline gives CDR1 SGDLS, CDR2 YYNGEE. The ends were cut back, 4 bases at V and 5 bases at J, with 22 bases in the middle. CDR3 length: 17 amino acids. CDR3 residues: CASSPHSGGDVHQPQHF. For the CDR3, the DNA is TGTGCCAGCAGCCCTCACTCGGGAGGGGACGTCCATCAGCCCCAGCATTTT.

The CDR3 spells CAITGTGGTGELFF. The CDR3 DNA sequence: TGTGCCATCACCGGGACAGGGGGAACCGGGGAGCTGTTTTTT. The V gene is TRBV10-3, the J gene TRBJ2-2; 11 nucleotides match TRBD1. This CDR3 is built from 14 residues. J was trimmed by 5 bases and V by 7 bases; bases with no gene match: 3. Germline CDR1 reads ENHRY; CDR2 reads SYGVKD.

The chain recombines TRBV28 with TRBJ2-1, with 7 bases identical to TRBD2. This CDR3 contains 15 residues. Germline CDR1 and CDR2: MDHEN and SYDVKM. V was pared by 3 bases and J by 10 bases, with 12 bases of the junction left unmatched. The CDR3, as DNA: TGTGCCAGCAGTTTGGGGGGGAGTGGGAGAAGGGAGCAGTTCTTC. It codes for CASSLGGSGRREQFF.

The chain employs TRBV19 and TRBJ2-3; a weak D match, TRBD2 (6 bases). The V end was cut by 1 base, the J end by 3 bases, with 11 bases between. The CDR3 loop spans 15 amino acids. The germline gives CDR1 LNHDA, CDR2 SQIVND (reference sequence). This chain's CDR3 is CASSIAGGDTDTQYF. The CDR3, as DNA: TGTGCCAGTAGTATAGCCGGGGGAGATACAGATACGCAGTATTTT.

This clone was found once. V and J are TRBV19 and TRBJ2-3; D might be TRBD2 (5 bases). The CDR3 loop spans 17 amino acids. The V gene's germline CDR1 is LNHDA and CDR2 SQIVND (reference sequence). Deletions cut 3 bases from V and 0 bases from J, with 16 bases between. CDR3 DNA: TGTGCCAGTAGTATCGGACTCCCTGCCACTAGCACAGATACGCAGTATTTT. This codes for CASSIGLPATSTDTQYF.

This clone occurred a few times. This chain uses TRBV7-2 with TRBJ1-1; TRBD1 is a possible D gene (5 bases). Germline assignment: CDR1 SGHTA and CDR2 FQGNSA. CDR3 length: 14 amino acids. Between the trimmed V and J ends, which lost 1 base and 4 bases, there was a span of 10 bases. For the CDR3, the DNA is TGTGCCAGCAGCTTAGGCATTAGGGGCACTGAAGCTTTCTTT. This gives the protein CASSLGIRGTEAFF. The entire variable domain, with the rest obtained from reference TRBV7-2 and TRBJ1-1, is as follows: GAGVSQSPSNKVTEKGKDVELRCDPISGHTALYWYRQSLGQGLEFLIYFQGNSAPDKSGLPSDRFSAERTGGSVSTLTIQRTQQEDSAVYLCASSLGIRGTEAFFGQGTRLTVV.

The chain uses TRBV6-5 and TRBJ2-7, with 7 bases lining up with TRBD1. Germline CDR1 and CDR2: MNHEY and SVGAGI. The CDR3 has 15 amino acids. J gave up 6 bases and V 0 bases, and 8 bases lay outside the gene matches. CDR3 amino acids: CASSYSRQGPLEQYF. The CDR3 nucleotides are TGTGCCAGCAGTTACTCGAGACAGGGCCCGCTCGAGCAGTACTTC.

The chain has TRBV28 and TRBJ1-5, with D perhaps matching TRBD1 (5 bases). The CDR3 is made up of 16 amino acids. Germline V gives CDR1 MDHEN, CDR2 SYDVKM. Trimming pared 3 bases from V and 2 bases from J, leaving 14 bases between. In DNA, the CDR3 is TGTGCCAGCAGTTTGGGGGGATCGAGGGGCAATCAGCCCCAGCATTTT. Translation: CASSLGGSRGNQPQHF. Together with reference TRBV28 and TRBJ1-5, the CDR3 gives the full variable domain: DVKVTQSSRYLVKRTGEKVFLECVQDMDHENMFWYRQDPGLGLRLIYFSYDVKMKEKGDIPEGYSVSREKKERFSLILESASTNQTSMYLCASSLGGSRGNQPQHFGDGTRLSIL.

This chain joins TRBV6-1 and TRBJ2-2, with 11 bases aligning to TRBD2. This CDR3 region has 17 residues. The junction had 10 bases not matched to a gene; V was cut back by 3 bases and J by 7 bases. The germline V gene encodes CDR1 MNHNS and CDR2 SASEGT. CDR3 coding DNA: TGTGCCAGCAGTGATGCGGCTAGCGGGAGGAGCGACGGGGAGCTGTTTTTT. This codes for CASSDAASGRSDGELFF.

A single count supports this clone. The chain links TRBV28 to TRBJ1-5; D ambiguous. Deletions cut 1 base from V and 2 bases from J, with 9 bases between. The V gene's germline CDR1 is MDHEN and CDR2 SYDVKM. CDR3 size: 15 residues. CDR3: CASSLSLSGNQPQHF. DNA of the CDR3: TGTGCCAGCAGTTTATCCCTGAGTGGCAATCAGCCCCAGCATTTT.

CDR3 residues: CASSSQGTSGAPPYEQYF. Written as DNA, the CDR3 is TGTGCCAGCAGCTCCCAGGGGACTAGCGGGGCCCCACCCTACGAGCAGTACTTC. The chain has TRBV9 and TRBJ2-7; 13 bases line up with TRBD2. The germline V gene has CDR1 SGDLS and CDR2 YYNGEE. V dropped 4 bases and J dropped 2; count of bases not matched to a gene: 12. This CDR3 has 18 amino acids.

This chain links TRBV19 with TRBJ1-2, with TRBD1 matching over 7 bases. Trimming took 4 bases from V and 7 from J; bases not matched to a gene: 3. Per the germline V gene, CDR1 is LNHDA and CDR2 is SQIVND (reference sequence). CDR3 length: 12 residues. CDR3 amino acids: CASSRQGGGYTF. CDR3 in DNA: TGTGCCAGTAGTAGACAGGGAGGTGGCTACACCTTC.

The chain carries TRBV6-1 and TRBJ1-1; D possibly corresponds to TRBD1 (6 bases). Germline lookup yields CDR1 MNHNS and CDR2 SASEGT. The CDR3 totals 14 residues. Trimming shortened V by 5 bases and J by 1 base, and 11 bases separated the two germline ends. For the CDR3, the DNA is TGTGCCAGCAGTCATATGACAGGGAACACTGAAGCTTTCTTT. It codes for CASSHMTGNTEAFF.

This clone has only one observation. The chain uses TRBV27 and TRBJ2-7, with D possibly TRBD1 on 6 matching bases. V lost 1 base to trimming and J lost 2 bases, with 15 bases between them. Germline-derived CDR1 and CDR2 are MNHEY and SMNVEV (reference sequence). The CDR3 loop spans 16 amino acids. CDR3 loop: CASSLWAVGATYEQYF. CDR3 coding DNA: TGTGCCAGCAGTTTATGGGCGGTGGGGGCCACCTACGAGCAGTACTTC.

This chain links TRBV27 with TRBJ2-1; D gene uncertain. The CDR3 runs to 14 residues. Per germline, CDR1 MNHEY and CDR2 SMNVEV (reference sequence). V was shortened by 2 bases and J by 9 bases, with 14 bases between the two germline ends. CDR3 sequence: CASSLGPYVSEQFF. The CDR3 DNA sequence: TGTGCCAGCAGTTTAGGGCCCTACGTTTCTGAGCAGTTCTTC.

The chain has TRBV27 and TRBJ2-5; possible D gene TRBD2, 6 bases. Germline CDR1 and CDR2: MNHEY and SMNVEV (reference sequence). The CDR3 consists of 16 residues. V was shortened by 7 bases and J by 4 bases, with 22 bases between the two germline ends. The CDR3 DNA reads as TGTGCCAGCACCACATACCGGGACTCAAGGAGAGAGACCCAGTACTTC. Translating it yields CASTTYRDSRRETQYF.

The chain is built from TRBV19 and TRBJ1-5; TRBD1 aligns across 8 bases. This CDR3 is 16 amino acids long. The trim removed 4 bases at V and 5 bases at J, leaving 10 bases unmatched. Germline values: CDR1 LNHDA, CDR2 SQIVND (reference sequence). In nucleotides, the CDR3 is TGTGCCAGTAGTACGGTTGCCGACAGGGGCTATCAGCCCCAGCATTTT. The encoded protein is CASSTVADRGYQPQHF.

This clone has just a few counts. The rearrangement uses TRBV19 and TRBJ2-5; D may be TRBD1 (7 bases). This CDR3 is 15 amino acids long. Germline V lookup: CDR1 LNHDA, CDR2 SQIVND (reference sequence). The V end lost 3 bases, the J end lost 2 bases, and 13 bases lay between the germline ends. The CDR3 here is CASSIGDSGQETQYF. For the CDR3, the DNA is TGTGCCAGTAGTATCGGGGACAGCGGGCAAGAGACCCAGTACTTC.

The rearrangement links TRBV7-9 to TRBJ2-1; D remains unclear. CDR3 size: 13 residues. The germline V and J ends were trimmed by 0 bases and 6 bases, with 6 bases remaining between them. Germline assignment: CDR1 SEHNR and CDR2 FQNEAQ (reference sequence). The CDR3 DNA is TGTGCCAGCAGCTTAGCCCTAGGCAATGAGCAGTTCTTC. It codes for CASSLALGNEQFF. Supplemented by reference TRBV7-9 and TRBJ2-1, the full variable domain reads DTGVSQNPRHKITKRGQNVTFRCDPISEHNRLYWYRQTLGQGPEFLTYFQNEAQLEKSRLLSDRFSAERPKGSFSTLEIQRTEQGDSAMYLCASSLALGNEQFFGPGTRLTVL.

J is TRBJ1-5 and V is TRBV10-3, with TRBD1 identical over 8 bases. The CDR3 is made up of 17 amino acids. J was trimmed by 3 bases and V by 0 bases; bases with no gene match: 7. Germline CDR1 ENHRY, CDR2 SYGVKD. CDR3 coding DNA: TGTGCCATCAGTGAGTCTCCCCAGGGGGCAAACAATCAGCCCCAGCATTTT. Translation: CAISESPQGANNQPQHF.

The chain links TRBV6-5 to TRBJ2-6; D uncertain. Trimming removed 4 bases from V and 0 bases from J, with 4 bases in between. This CDR3 comprises 14 residues. The germline V gene encodes CDR1 MNHEY and CDR2 SVGAGI. CDR3: CASSLNSGANVLTF. CDR3 bases: TGTGCCAGCAGTTTAAACTCTGGGGCCAACGTCCTGACTTTC.